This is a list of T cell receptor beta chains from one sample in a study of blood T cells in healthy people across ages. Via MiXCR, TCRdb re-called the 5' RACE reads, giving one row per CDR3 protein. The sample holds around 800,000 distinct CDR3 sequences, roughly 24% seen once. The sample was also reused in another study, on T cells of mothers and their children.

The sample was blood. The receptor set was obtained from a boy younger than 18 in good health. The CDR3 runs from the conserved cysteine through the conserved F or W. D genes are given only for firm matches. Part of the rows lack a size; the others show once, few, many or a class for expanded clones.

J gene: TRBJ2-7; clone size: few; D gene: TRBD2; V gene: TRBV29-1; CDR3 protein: CSVGAGGDTYEQYF; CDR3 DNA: TGCAGCGTCGGAGCGGGAGGGGACACCTACGAGCAGTACTTC
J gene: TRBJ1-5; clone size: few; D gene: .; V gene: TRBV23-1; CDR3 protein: CASSQSPGKGQGVNQPQHF; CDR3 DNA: TGCGCCAGCAGTCAAAGTCCAGGGAAGGGGCAAGGTGTCAATCAGCCCCAGCATTTT
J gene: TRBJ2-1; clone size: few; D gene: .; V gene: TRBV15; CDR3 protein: CATSPRRLYNEQFF; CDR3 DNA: TGTGCCACCAGCCCAAGGCGGCTATACAATGAGCAGTTCTTC
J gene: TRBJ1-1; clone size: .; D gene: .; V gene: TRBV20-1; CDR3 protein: CSASDQIVNTEAFF; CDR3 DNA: TGCAGTGCTAGTGACCAGATTGTGAACACTGAAGCTTTCTTT
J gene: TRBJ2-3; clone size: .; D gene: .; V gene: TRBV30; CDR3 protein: CAWSDSGDTQYF; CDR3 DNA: TGTGCCTGGAGTGACTCAGGGGATACGCAGTATTTT
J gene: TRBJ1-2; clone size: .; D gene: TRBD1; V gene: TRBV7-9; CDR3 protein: CASSLGTGSLYGYTF; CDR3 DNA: TGTGCCAGCAGCCTCGGGACAGGGAGTCTCTATGGCTACACCTTC
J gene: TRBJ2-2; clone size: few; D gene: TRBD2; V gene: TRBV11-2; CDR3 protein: CASSVVAGGPTGELFF; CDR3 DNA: TGTGCCAGCAGCGTAGTAGCGGGGGGGCCCACCGGGGAGCTGTTTTTT
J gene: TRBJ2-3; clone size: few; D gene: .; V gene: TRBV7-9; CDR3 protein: CASSLGDYTDTQYF; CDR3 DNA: TGTGCCAGCAGCTTAGGCGACTACACAGATACGCAGTATTTT
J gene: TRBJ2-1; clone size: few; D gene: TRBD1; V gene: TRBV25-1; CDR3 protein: CASRGTEGNNEQFF; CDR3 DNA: TGTGCCAGCAGGGGGACAGAGGGCAACAATGAGCAGTTCTTC
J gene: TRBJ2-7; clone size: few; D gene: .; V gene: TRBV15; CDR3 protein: CATSREIGGGYEQYF; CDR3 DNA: TGTGCCACCAGCAGAGAGATCGGGGGAGGCTACGAGCAGTACTTC
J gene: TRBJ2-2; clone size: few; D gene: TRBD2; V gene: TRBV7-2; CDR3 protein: CASSLDRSGDTEELFF; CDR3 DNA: TGTGCCAGCAGCCTAGATCGTAGCGGGGACACCGAGGAGCTGTTTTTT
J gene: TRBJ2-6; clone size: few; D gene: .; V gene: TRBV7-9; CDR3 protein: CASSWGKDRANVLTF; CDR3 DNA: TGTGCCAGCAGCTGGGGGAAAGATAGGGCCAACGTCCTGACTTTC
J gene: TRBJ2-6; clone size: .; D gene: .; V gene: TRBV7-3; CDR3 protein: CASSPPSPQTSGANVLTF; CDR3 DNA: TGTGCCAGCAGCCCCCCGTCCCCGCAAACCTCTGGGGCCAACGTCCTGACTTTC
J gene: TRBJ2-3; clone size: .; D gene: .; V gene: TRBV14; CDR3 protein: CASSQFSSRLRDTQYF; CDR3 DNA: TGTGCCAGCAGCCAATTCAGCTCTCGTTTGCGAGATACGCAGTATTTT
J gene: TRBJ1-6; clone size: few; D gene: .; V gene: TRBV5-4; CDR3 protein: CASSLEPAGGYYNSPLHF; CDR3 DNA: TGTGCCAGCAGCTTGGAGCCCGCAGGCGGCTACTATAATTCACCCCTCCACTTT
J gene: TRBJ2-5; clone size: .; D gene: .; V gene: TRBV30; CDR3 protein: CAWGWDEGEQYF; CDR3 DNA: TGTGCCTGGGGATGGGACGAAGGGGAGCAGTACTTC
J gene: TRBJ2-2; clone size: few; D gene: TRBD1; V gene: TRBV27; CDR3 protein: CATLSQGAGTGELFF; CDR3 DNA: TGTGCCACCCTTTCGCAGGGGGCTGGAACCGGGGAGCTGTTTTTT
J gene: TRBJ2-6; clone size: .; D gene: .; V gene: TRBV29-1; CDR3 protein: CSVEQISSGANVLTF; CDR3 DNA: TGCAGCGTTGAACAGATAAGCTCTGGGGCCAACGTCCTGACTTTC
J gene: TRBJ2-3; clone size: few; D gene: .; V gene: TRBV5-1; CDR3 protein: CASSSTDRTQYF; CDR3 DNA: TGCGCCAGCAGCTCGACTGACCGAACGCAGTATTTT
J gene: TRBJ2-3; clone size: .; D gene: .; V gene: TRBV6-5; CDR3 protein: CASRIGGIEQYF; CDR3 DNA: TGTGCCAGCAGGATCGGCGGGATCGAGCAGTATTTT
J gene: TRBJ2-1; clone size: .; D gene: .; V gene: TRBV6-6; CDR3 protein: CASSYVGNNEQFF; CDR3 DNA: TGTGCCAGCAGTTACGTCGGGAACAATGAGCAGTTCTTC
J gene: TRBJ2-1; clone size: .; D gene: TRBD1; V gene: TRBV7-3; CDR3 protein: CASSLTRQGAYNEQFF; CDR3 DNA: TGTGCCAGCAGCTTAACTCGCCAGGGGGCCTACAATGAGCAGTTCTTC
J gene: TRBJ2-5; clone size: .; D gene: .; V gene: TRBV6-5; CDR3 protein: CASSYGTGMETQYF; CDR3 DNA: TGTGCCAGCAGTTACGGCACAGGGATGGAGACCCAGTACTTC
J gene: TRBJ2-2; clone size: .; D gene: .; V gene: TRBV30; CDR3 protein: CAWTVTAGELFF; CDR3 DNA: TGTGCCTGGACCGTTACGGCCGGGGAGCTGTTTTTT
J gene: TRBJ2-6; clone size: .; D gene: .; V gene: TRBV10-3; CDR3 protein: CAISEPLQGSGANVLTF; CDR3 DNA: TGTGCCATCAGTGAGCCGTTACAGGGCTCTGGGGCCAACGTCCTGACTTTC
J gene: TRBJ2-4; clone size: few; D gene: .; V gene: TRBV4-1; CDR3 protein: CASSQEGRARGNIQYF; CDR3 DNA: TGCGCCAGCAGCCAAGAGGGCAGGGCTAGGGGGAACATTCAGTACTTC
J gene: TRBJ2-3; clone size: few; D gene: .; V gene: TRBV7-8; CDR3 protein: CASSGTSPDAQYF; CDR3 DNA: TGTGCCAGCAGCGGTACTAGCCCAGATGCGCAGTATTTT
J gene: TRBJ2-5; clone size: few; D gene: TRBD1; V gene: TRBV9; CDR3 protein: CASSGRGRGNHRGQETQYF; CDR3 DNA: TGTGCCAGCAGCGGCAGGGGGCGAGGGAACCACCGGGGGCAAGAGACCCAGTACTTC
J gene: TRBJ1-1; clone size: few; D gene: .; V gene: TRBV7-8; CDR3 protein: CASSPPRQRRNEAFF; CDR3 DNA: TGTGCCAGCAGCCCACCCCGTCAGAGGAGGAATGAAGCTTTCTTT
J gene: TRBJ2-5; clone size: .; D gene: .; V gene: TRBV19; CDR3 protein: CASEDSKETQYF; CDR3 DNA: TGTGCCTCAGAGGACAGTAAAGAGACCCAGTACTTC
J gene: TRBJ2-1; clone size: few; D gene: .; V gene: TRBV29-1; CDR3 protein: CSVCLSSYNEQFF; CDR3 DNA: TGCAGCGTTTGCCTGAGCTCCTACAATGAGCAGTTCTTC